The entry below gives a single T cell receptor (beta chain) sequence along with its context. Its antigen is currently unknown. The data derive from a study of cytomegalovirus exposure and HLA in healthy donors. The wider study: Researchers found that approximately 77% of almost 400 genotyped donors fell within the Caucasian-associated ancestry cluster. Overall study results and limits: Most CMV-associated TCR beta chains were later found to appear HLA-restricted. Most observed TCR sequences were rare, whereas some public TCRs were detected in many donors. Sequences of the TCR beta chain were said to predict the HLA-A and HLA-B alleles of most subjects accurately.

Researchers ran the PCR with 60 Vbeta and 13 Jbeta primers. Here immunoSEQ multiplex PCR was the method, and the copy in TCRdb shows in-frame clones only, minus some. The data show about 100,000 clones, with about 69% seen just once and approximately 4.3% held by the top ten. The receptor was derived from a human donor in good health. The sample taken for sequencing was PBMCs.

CDR3 coding DNA: TGCGCCAGCAGTGACAGAATAACCGGAGATGAGCAGTTCTTC. Translated, it gives CASSDRITGDEQFF. This sequence joins TRBV10-1 and TRBJ2-1, with D unresolved. Germline V CDR1 and CDR2: WNHNN, SYGVQD (reference sequence). Trimming shortened V by 3 bases and J by 8 bases, and 14 bases separated the two germline ends. This CDR3 spans 14 amino acids.